This TCR beta chain was observed in a study of memory CD4+ T cells and cytomegalovirus serostatus. Whole-study context: Donors were healthy Belgian adults, several CMV seropositive and approximately 23 seronegative.

Clones were read by immunoSEQ multiplex PCR, and TCRdb kept only the in-frame ones, dropping some. The sample yields about 64,000 clones, roughly three quarters seen once. Deletions cut 3 bases from V and 2 bases from J, with 5 bases between. Germline loops: CDR1 SGHRS, CDR2 YFSETQ. The CDR3 has 12 residues. Single viable CD3+CD4+CD8-CD45RO+ cells were sorted as the memory CD4+ T cells. The sequenced sample was memory CD4+ T cells from blood. The chain recombines TRBV5-1 with TRBJ2-5; no definite D call. The receptor's source is an adult in good health and CMV-seronegative. For the CDR3, the DNA is TGCGCCAGCAGCTCTCAGCAAGAGACCCAGTACTTC. This encodes CASSSQQETQYF.